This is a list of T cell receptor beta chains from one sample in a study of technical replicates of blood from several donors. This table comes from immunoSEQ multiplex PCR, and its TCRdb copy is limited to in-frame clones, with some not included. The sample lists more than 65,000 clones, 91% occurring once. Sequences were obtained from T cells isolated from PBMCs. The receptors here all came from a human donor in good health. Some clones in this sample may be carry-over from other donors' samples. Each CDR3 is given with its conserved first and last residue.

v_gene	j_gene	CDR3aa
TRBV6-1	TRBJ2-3	CASSEWVVDSGGRRDTQYF
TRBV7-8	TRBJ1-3	CASSLALRAYRGTGNTIYF
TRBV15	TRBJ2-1	CATSLHSGNPYNEQFF
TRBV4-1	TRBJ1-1	CASSQDGQATEAFF
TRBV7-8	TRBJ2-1	CASSFGQGTYNEQFF
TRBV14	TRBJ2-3	CASRSRGKDTQYF
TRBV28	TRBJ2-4	CASSSTGGLAKNIQYF
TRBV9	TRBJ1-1	CASSVRQQPDTEAFF
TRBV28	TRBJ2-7	CASSSAGTGGDEQYF
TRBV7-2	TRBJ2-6	CASSLAGTAFSGANVLTF
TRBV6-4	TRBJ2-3	CASSDAASGGADTQYF
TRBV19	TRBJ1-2	CASSMRTTRANYGYTF
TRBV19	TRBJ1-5	CASRPPGGEQPQHF
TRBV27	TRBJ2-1	CASSLTGGTYNEQFF
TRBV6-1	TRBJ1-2	CATLDRGYGYTF